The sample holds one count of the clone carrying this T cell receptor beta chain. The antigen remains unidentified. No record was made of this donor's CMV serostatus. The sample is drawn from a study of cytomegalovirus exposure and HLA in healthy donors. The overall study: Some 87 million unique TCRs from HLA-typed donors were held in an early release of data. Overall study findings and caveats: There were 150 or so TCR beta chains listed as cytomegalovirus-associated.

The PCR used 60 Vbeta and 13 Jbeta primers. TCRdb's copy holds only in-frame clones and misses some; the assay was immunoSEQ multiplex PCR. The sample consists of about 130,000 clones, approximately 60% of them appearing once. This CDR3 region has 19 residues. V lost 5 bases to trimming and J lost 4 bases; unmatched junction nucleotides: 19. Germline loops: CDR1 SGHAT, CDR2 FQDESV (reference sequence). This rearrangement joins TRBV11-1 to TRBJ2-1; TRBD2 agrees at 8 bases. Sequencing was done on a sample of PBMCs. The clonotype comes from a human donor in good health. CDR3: CASSKDPGGRVIIYNEQFF. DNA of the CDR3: TGTGCCAGCAGCAAAGACCCGGGGGGGCGGGTAATAATTTACAATGAGCAGTTCTTC.